What follows is one T cell receptor beta chain and its context. Both 60 Vbeta primers and 13 Jbeta primers went into the PCR. Libraries were prepared by immunoSEQ multiplex PCR; TCRdb keeps only in-frame clonotypes and omits some of them. This sample yields about 140,000 clones, of which 65% to 90% are seen a single time; 0.95% to 1.5% belongs to the top ten. This sample was included in a study of cytomegalovirus exposure and HLA in healthy donors. The CDR3 totals 14 residues. Germline V gene data show CDR1 as SQVTM and CDR2 as ANQGSEA. V dropped 1 base and J dropped 0 bases, with 6 bases sitting between them.

The chain combines TRBV29-1 with TRBJ2-2; no firm D call. This receptor was obtained from a female donor in good health and CMV-seronegative. Sequences were obtained from PBMCs. The CDR3 nucleotides are TGCAGCGTTGAAGGCGTTACGAACACCGGGGAGCTGTTTTTT. Protein: CSVEGVTNTGELFF.